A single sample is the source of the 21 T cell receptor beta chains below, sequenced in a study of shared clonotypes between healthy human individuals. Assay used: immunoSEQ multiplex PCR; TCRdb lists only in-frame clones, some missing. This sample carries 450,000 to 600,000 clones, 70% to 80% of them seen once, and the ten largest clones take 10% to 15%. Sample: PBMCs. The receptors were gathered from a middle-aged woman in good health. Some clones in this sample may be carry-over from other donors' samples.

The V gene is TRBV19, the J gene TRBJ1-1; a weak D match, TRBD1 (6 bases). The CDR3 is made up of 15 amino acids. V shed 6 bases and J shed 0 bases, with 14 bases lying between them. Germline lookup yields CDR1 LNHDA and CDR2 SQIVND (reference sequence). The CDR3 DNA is TGTGCCAGTAGCGGACAGAGTTCCGTGAACACTGAAGCTTTCTTT. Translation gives CASSGQSSVNTEAFF. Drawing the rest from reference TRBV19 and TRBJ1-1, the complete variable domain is DGGITQSPKYLFRKEGQNVTLSCEQNLNHDAMYWYRQDPGQGLRLIYYSQIVNDFQKGDIAEGYSVSREKKESFPLTVTSAQKNPTAFYLCASSGQSSVNTEAFFGQGTRLTVV.

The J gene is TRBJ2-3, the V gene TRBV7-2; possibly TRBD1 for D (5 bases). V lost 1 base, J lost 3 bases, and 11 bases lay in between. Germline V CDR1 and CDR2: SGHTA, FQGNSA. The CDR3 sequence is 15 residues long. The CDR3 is CASSLDGRVTDTQYF. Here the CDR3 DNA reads TGTGCCAGCAGCTTAGATGGCAGGGTGACAGATACGCAGTATTTT.

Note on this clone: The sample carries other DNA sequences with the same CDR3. The CDR3: CASSQDRGDTQYF. For the CDR3, the DNA is TGCGCCAGCAGCCAAGATAGGGGAGATACGCAGTATTTT. The chain has TRBV4-3 and TRBJ2-3, with D perhaps matching TRBD1 (5 bases). The CDR3 is made up of 13 amino acids. Trimming took 0 bases from V and 5 from J, leaving 6 bases between them. Germline V CDR1 and CDR2: LGHNA, YSLEER.

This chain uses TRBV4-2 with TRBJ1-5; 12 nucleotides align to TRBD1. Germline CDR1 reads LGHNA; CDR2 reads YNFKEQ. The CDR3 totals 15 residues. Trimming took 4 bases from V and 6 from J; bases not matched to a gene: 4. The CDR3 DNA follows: TGTGCCAGCAGCCCGGGACAGGGGGCTGTTCAGCCCCAGCATTTT. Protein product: CASSPGQGAVQPQHF.

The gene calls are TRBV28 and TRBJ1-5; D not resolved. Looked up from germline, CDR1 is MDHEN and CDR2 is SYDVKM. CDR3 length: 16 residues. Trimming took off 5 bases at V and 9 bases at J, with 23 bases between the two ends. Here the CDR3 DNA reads TGTGCCAGCAGTGAAACGGGAGTCGGCCAATCATCGCCCCAGCATTTT. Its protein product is CASSETGVGQSSPQHF.

The DNA of the CDR3 is TGTGCCACCAGCAGAGATATGGGGAGTGAAGCTTTCTTT. This codes for CATSRDMGSEAFF. The rearrangement links TRBV15 to TRBJ1-1; no reliable D call. Germline CDR1 is LNHNV and CDR2 is YYDKDF (reference sequence). Trimming left V 0 bases short and J 7 bases short, with 9 bases between. CDR3 length: 13 residues.

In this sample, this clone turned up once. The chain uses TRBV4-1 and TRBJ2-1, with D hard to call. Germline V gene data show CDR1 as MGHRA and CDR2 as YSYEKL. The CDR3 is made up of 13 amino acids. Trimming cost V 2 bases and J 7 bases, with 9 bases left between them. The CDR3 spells CASSQTGWNEQFF. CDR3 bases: TGCGCCAGCAGCCAAACGGGCTGGAATGAGCAGTTCTTC.

In DNA form, the CDR3 reads TGTGCCAGCAGCTATGGGGGAGGCGATGAGCAGTTCTTC. Its translation is CASSYGGGDEQFF. The chain links TRBV7-9 to TRBJ2-1, with D possibly matching TRBD2 (6 bases). The CDR3 consists of 13 residues. Trimming took off 4 bases at V and 8 bases at J, with 12 bases between the two ends. The germline V gene has CDR1 SEHNR and CDR2 FQNEAQ (reference sequence).

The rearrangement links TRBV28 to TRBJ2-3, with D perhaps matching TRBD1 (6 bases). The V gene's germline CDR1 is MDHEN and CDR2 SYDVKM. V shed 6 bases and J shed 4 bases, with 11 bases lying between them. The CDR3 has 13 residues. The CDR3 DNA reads TGTGCCAGCAGCAAGCAGGGGCCAGATACGCAGTATTTT. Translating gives CASSKQGPDTQYF. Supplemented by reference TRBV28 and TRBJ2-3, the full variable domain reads DVKVTQSSRYLVKRTGEKVFLECVQDMDHENMFWYRQDPGLGLRLIYFSYDVKMKEKGDIPEGYSVSREKKERFSLILESASTNQTSMYLCASSKQGPDTQYFGPGTRLTVL.

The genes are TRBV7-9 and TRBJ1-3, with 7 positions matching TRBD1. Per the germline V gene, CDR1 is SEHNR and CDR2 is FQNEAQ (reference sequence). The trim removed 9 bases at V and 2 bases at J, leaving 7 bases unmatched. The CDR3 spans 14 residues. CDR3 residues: CASQTGAAGNTIYF. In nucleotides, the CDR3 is TGTGCCAGTCAAACAGGGGCGGCTGGAAACACCATATATTTT.

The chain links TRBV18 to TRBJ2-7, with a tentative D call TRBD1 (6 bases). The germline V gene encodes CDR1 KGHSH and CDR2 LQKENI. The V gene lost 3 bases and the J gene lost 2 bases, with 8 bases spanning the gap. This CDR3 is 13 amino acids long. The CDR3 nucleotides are TGTGCCAGCTCACCTGGACAGACCTACGAGCAGTACTTC. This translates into CASSPGQTYEQYF. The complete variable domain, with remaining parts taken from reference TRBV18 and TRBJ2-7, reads NAGVMQNPRHLVRRRGQEARLRCSPMKGHSHVYWYRQLPEEGLKFMVYLQKENIIDESGMPKERFSAEFPKEGPSILRIQQVVRGDSAAYFCASSPGQTYEQYFGPGTRLTVT.

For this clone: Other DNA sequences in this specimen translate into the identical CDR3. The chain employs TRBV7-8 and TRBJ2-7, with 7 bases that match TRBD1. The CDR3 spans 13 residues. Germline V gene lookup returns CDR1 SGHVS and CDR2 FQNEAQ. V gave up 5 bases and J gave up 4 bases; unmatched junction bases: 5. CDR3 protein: CASSPGTVYEQYF. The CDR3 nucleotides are TGTGCCAGCAGCCCCGGGACAGTTTACGAGCAGTACTTC.

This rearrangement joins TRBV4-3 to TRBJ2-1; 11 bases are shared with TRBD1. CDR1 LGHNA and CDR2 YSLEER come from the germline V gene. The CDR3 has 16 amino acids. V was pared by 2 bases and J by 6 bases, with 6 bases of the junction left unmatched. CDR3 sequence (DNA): TGCGCCAGCAGCCAACTCACCGGGACAGGGGGCAATGAGCAGTTCTTC. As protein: CASSQLTGTGGNEQFF.

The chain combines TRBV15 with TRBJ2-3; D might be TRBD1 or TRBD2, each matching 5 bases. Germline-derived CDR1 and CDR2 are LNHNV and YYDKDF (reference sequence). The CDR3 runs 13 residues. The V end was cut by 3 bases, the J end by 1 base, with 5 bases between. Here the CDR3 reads CATSRGGTDTQYF. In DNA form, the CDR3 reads TGTGCCACCAGCAGGGGGGGCACAGATACGCAGTATTTT.

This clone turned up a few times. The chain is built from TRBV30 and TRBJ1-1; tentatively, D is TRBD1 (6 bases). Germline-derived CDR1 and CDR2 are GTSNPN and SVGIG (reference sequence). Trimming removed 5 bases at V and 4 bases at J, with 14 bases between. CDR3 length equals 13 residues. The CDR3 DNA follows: TGTGCCTGGGCCCCTTGGACAGCCACTGAAGCTTTCTTT. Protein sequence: CAWAPWTATEAFF.

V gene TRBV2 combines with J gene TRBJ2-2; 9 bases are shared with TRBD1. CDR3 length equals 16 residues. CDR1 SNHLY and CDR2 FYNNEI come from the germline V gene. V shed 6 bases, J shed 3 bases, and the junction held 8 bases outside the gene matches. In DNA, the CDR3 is TGTGCCAGCAGCGCACAGGGGGCGGGTGACACCGGGGAGCTGTTTTTT. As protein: CASSAQGAGDTGELFF.

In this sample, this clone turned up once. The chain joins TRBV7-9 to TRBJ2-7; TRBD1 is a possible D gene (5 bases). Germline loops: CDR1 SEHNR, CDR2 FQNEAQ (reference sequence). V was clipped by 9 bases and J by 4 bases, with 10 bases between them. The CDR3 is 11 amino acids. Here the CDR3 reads CASRSGYEQYF. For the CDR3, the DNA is TGTGCCAGTCGCTCAGGGTACGAGCAGTACTTC.

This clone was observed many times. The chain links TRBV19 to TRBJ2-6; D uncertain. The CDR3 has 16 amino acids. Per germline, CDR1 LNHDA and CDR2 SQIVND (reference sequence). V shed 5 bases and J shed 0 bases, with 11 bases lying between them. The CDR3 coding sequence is TGTGCCAGTAGTCCGGACGGTGCCTCTGGGGCCAACGTCCTGACTTTC. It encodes CASSPDGASGANVLTF. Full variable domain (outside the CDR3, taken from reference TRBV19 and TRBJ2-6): DGGITQSPKYLFRKEGQNVTLSCEQNLNHDAMYWYRQDPGQGLRLIYYSQIVNDFQKGDIAEGYSVSREKKESFPLTVTSAQKNPTAFYLCASSPDGASGANVLTFGAGSRLTVL.

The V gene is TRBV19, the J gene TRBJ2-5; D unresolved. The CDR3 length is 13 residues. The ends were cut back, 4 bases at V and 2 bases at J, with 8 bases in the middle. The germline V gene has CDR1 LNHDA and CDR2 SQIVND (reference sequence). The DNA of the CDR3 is TGTGCCAGTAGTACTGACAAACAAGAGACCCAGTACTTC. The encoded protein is CASSTDKQETQYF.

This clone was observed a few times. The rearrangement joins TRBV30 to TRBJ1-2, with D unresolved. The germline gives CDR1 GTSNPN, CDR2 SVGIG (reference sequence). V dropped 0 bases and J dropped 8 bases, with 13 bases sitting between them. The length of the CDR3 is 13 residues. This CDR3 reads CAWSVLLAIGYTF. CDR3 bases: TGTGCCTGGAGTGTACTCCTAGCCATAGGCTACACCTTC.

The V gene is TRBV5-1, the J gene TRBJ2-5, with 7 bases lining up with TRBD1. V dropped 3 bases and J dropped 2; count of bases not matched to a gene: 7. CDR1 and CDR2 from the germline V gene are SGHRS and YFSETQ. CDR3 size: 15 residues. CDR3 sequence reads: CASSWLTGSQETQYF. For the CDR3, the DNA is TGCGCCAGCAGCTGGTTGACAGGGTCGCAAGAGACCCAGTACTTC.